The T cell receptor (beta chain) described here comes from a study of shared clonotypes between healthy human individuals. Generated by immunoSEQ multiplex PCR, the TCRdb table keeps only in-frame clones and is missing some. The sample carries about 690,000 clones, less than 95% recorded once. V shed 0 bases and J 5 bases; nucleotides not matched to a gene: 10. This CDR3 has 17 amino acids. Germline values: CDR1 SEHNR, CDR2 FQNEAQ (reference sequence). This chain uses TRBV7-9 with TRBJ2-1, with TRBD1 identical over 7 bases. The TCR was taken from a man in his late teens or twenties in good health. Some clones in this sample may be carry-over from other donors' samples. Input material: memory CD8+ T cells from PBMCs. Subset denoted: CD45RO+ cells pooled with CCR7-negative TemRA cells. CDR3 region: CASSLAPGQESNNEQFF. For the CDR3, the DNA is TGTGCCAGCAGCTTAGCACCAGGACAGGAGTCCAACAATGAGCAGTTCTTC. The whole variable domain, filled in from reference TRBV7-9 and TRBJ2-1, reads DTGVSQNPRHKITKRGQNVTFRCDPISEHNRLYWYRQTLGQGPEFLTYFQNEAQLEKSRLLSDRFSAERPKGSFSTLEIQRTEQGDSAMYLCASSLAPGQESNNEQFFGPGTRLTVL.